The next 12 T cell receptor beta chains were all read from a single sample in a study of blood T cell repertoires in COVID-19 (dated by TCRdb to 2018 to 2021). Libraries were constructed by the immunoSEQ multiplex PCR assay. The immuneACCESS repertoire file appears here via TCRdb, limited to in-frame rearrangements. These files lack a portion of the clones; in checked studies, under half of the deficit traces to unresolved V genes, and the cause of the others is not known. This sample holds approximately 240,000 clones; around 81% were observed only once. Jointly, the top ten make up 2% to 2.5% of the sample. Sequenced: peripheral blood. Receptors were obtained from a woman aged 55-70 years with acute or convalescent COVID-19.

V is TRBV10-3 and J is TRBJ2-1, with unresolved D. The CDR3 is 11 residues long. The V end was cut by 8 bases, the J end by 5 bases, with 7 bases between. The germline V gene has CDR1 ENHRY and CDR2 SYGVKD. In nucleotides, the CDR3 is TGTGCCATCGTAGCCCACAATGAGCAGTTCTTC. It yields the protein CAIVAHNEQFF.

The CDR3 here is CASNNWGQDTQYF. The CDR3 nucleotides are TGTGCCAGCAATAACTGGGGGCAAGATACGCAGTATTTT. This chain uses TRBV12-3 or TRBV12-4 with TRBJ2-3; TRBD1 might be the D (6 bases). Trimming pared 7 bases from V and 5 bases from J, leaving 13 bases between. The CDR3 runs to 13 residues.

The V and J genes are TRBV7-8 and TRBJ1-1, with a weak D call TRBD1 (5 bases). The CDR3 contains 16 residues. V lost 6 bases and J 2 bases, leaving 19 bases between the germline ends. Germline loops: CDR1 SGHVS, CDR2 FQNEAQ. CDR3 DNA: TGTGCCAGCAGTTCAGAGGCAGGGTTAAGTAACACTGAAGCTTTCTTT. Translation: CASSSEAGLSNTEAFF.

The chain couples TRBV28 to TRBJ2-1; TRBD1 matches at 7 bases. The germline V gene has CDR1 MDHEN and CDR2 SYDVKM. Unmatched junction bases numbered 9, after V lost 1 base and J lost 6 bases. The CDR3 has 16 amino acids. In DNA, the CDR3 is TGTGCCAGCAGTTTATTCCCCCCGGACAGGTCCAATGAGCAGTTCTTC. This encodes CASSLFPPDRSNEQFF.

This sequence joins TRBV11-2 and TRBJ2-7; TRBD1 matches 8 bases. CDR1 and CDR2 (germline): SGHAT, FQNNGV. The CDR3 consists of 15 residues. After removal of 5 bases from V and 7 bases from J, the junction contained 13 bases not matched to a gene. The CDR3 region has the DNA TGTGCCAGCAGCCCCCACGGACAGGGCCGGAGGGAGCAGTACTTC. Translation: CASSPHGQGRREQYF.

Only one count was recorded for this clone. The rearrangement joins TRBV3-1 (or the pseudogene TRBV3-2) to TRBJ2-1, with 8 positions matching TRBD2. Germline CDR1 and CDR2: LGHDT and YNNKEL (reference sequence). The CDR3 runs 17 residues. V gave up 2 bases and J gave up 5 bases; unmatched junction bases: 11. Written as DNA, the CDR3 is TGTGCCAGCAGCCAAAATTTCGGGGGGGTCCAAAACAATGAGCAGTTCTTC. Amino acid sequence: CASSQNFGGVQNNEQFF.

The gene calls are TRBV28 and TRBJ1-2, with a possible D match to TRBD1 (6 bases). V was cut by 5 bases and J by 8 bases, with 18 bases left in between. The CDR3 has 14 amino acids. Germline values: CDR1 MDHEN, CDR2 SYDVKM. CDR3 nucleotides: TGTGCCAGCAGTGCCCCAGGGGACACCCAGGGCTACACCTTC. This encodes CASSAPGDTQGYTF.

This chain uses TRBV27 with TRBJ1-1; tentatively, D is TRBD1 (5 bases). The CDR3 is 13 residues long. Looked up from germline, CDR1 is MNHEY and CDR2 is SMNVEV (reference sequence). V was clipped by 7 bases and J by 5 bases, with 14 bases between them. CDR3 sequence (DNA): TGTGCCAGCAACCAGGGTATTGGGACTGAAGCTTTCTTT. Residues: CASNQGIGTEAFF.

J is TRBJ1-5 and V is TRBV3-1 (or the pseudogene TRBV3-2); D remains unclear. Germline CDR1 LGHDT, CDR2 YNNKEL (reference sequence). CDR3 size: 14 residues. V lost 1 base and J lost 2, with 6 bases in between. The CDR3 reads CASSQGQGNQPQHF. CDR3 DNA sequence: TGTGCCAGCAGCCAAGGTCAGGGCAATCAGCCCCAGCATTTT.

The chain links TRBV11-1 to TRBJ2-3; D is possibly TRBD2 (6 bases). Looked up from germline, CDR1 is SGHAT and CDR2 is FQDESV (reference sequence). V lost 0 bases, J lost 5 bases, and 9 bases lay in between. This CDR3 has 14 residues. Here the CDR3 DNA reads TGTGCCAGCAGCTTAGCGGGGGGAAGAGATACGCAGTATTTT. This sequence encodes CASSLAGGRDTQYF.

The chain is built from TRBV4-3 and TRBJ1-2; D perhaps matches TRBD1 (6 bases). Trimming pared 6 bases from V and 5 bases from J, leaving 19 bases between. This CDR3 comprises 15 residues. The germline CDR1 and CDR2 sequences are LGHNA and YSLEER. CDR3 loop: CASSRTQGFLYGYTF. In DNA, the CDR3 is TGCGCCAGCAGTCGGACCCAGGGGTTTCTATATGGCTACACCTTC.

This clone occurred a few times. The chain links TRBV5-8 to TRBJ1-5, with D unclear. The germline V gene encodes CDR1 SGHTS and CDR2 YDEGEE. CDR3 length equals 16 residues. Trimming removed 1 base at V and 0 bases at J, with 11 bases between. CDR3 loop: CASSLSLRGSNQPQHF. CDR3 DNA: TGTGCCAGCAGCTTGTCCCTTCGGGGTAGCAATCAGCCCCAGCATTTT.